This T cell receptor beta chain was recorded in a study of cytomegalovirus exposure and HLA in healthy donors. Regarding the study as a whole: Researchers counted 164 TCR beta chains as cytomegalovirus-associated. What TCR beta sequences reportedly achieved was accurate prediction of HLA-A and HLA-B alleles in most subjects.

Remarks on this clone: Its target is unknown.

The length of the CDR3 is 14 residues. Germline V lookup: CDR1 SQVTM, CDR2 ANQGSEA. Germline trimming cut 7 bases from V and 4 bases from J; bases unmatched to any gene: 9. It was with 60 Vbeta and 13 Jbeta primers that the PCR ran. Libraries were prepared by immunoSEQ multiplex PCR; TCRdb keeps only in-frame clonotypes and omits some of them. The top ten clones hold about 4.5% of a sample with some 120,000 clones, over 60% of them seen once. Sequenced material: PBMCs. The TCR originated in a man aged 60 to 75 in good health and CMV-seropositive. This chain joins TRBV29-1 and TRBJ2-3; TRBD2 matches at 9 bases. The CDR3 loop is CSAGVAGGSDTQYF. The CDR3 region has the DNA TGCAGCGCGGGGGTGGCGGGGGGGTCAGATACGCAGTATTTT.